The 7 T cell receptor beta chains in this list originate from one sample, sequenced in a study of T cell changes during pregnancy in multiple sclerosis. Profiled with immunoSEQ multiplex PCR; TCRdb holds only in-frame clones, not every one. Of 90,000 to 100,000 clones detected, approximately 92% appear once; the ten largest clones hold about 1.5%. The specimen comprised peripheral blood, sampled in the first trimester of pregnancy. The receptor set was obtained from a female donor with multiple sclerosis, enrolled in a pregnancy study.

The chain joins TRBV5-4 to TRBJ2-5; 8 bases fit TRBD2. This CDR3 is 16 amino acids long. The V gene's germline CDR1 is SGHNT and CDR2 YYREEE (reference sequence). Unmatched junction bases numbered 8, after V lost 1 base and J lost 3 bases. CDR3 sequence: CASSLPGAGAEETQYF. The CDR3, as DNA: TGTGCCAGCAGCTTGCCCGGAGCGGGAGCTGAAGAGACCCAGTACTTC.

The chain carries TRBV9 and TRBJ2-1; D perhaps matches TRBD2 (5 bases). This CDR3 contains 15 residues. Germline CDR1 is SGDLS and CDR2 is YYNGEE. Trimming stripped 6 bases from V and 0 bases from J, with 13 bases between. CDR3 sequence: CASTRGSSSYNEQFF. The CDR3 DNA sequence: TGTGCCAGCACCCGAGGGTCGAGCTCCTACAATGAGCAGTTCTTC.

This chain connects TRBV2 to TRBJ2-2; D is perhaps TRBD2 (6 bases). V lost 4 bases and J 6 bases, leaving 15 bases between the germline ends. The CDR3 runs to 15 residues. Germline V lookup: CDR1 SNHLY, CDR2 FYNNEI. DNA of the CDR3: TGTGCCAGCAGTGTAGACGGGAGATTCCCCGGGGAGCTGTTTTTT. Encoded protein: CASSVDGRFPGELFF.

In this sample, this clone turned up once. The chain has TRBV4-1 and TRBJ2-7; TRBD1 matches at 7 bases. CDR3 length equals 14 residues. CDR1 is MGHRA, CDR2 YSYEKL, per germline. V shed 4 bases and J 3 bases; nucleotides not matched to a gene: 6. CDR3 sequence reads: CASSPSGQDYEQYF. The CDR3 bases are TGCGCCAGCAGCCCCTCCGGACAGGACTACGAGCAGTACTTC.

This clone was detected once. The gene calls are TRBV21-1 and TRBJ1-6; TRBD1 is the table's D call and was not checked against the DNA. TRBV21-1 is marked as a pseudogene. This CDR3 comprises 21 residues. CDR3 residues: CASSKAPDPLIRDSYNSPLHF. The CDR3, as DNA: TGTGCCAGCAGCAAAGCCCCGGATCCCCTTATACGGGACAGCTATAATTCACCCCTCCACTTT.

The chain has TRBV5-4 and TRBJ2-2, with D possibly TRBD2 on 5 matching bases. V lost 0 bases and J lost 2, with 11 bases in between. The CDR3 totals 16 residues. From germline, CDR1 is SGHNT and CDR2 YYREEE (reference sequence). This CDR3 reads CASSLAGEINTGELFF. DNA for the CDR3: TGTGCCAGCAGCTTGGCCGGGGAAATCAACACCGGGGAGCTGTTTTTT.

The rearrangement uses TRBV28 and TRBJ1-5; 7 bases are a match to TRBD1. The CDR3 spans 16 residues. After removal of 5 bases from V and 1 base from J, the junction contained 8 bases not matched to a gene. CDR1 and CDR2 from the germline V gene are MDHEN and SYDVKM. For the CDR3, the DNA is TGTGCCAGCAGTGCTGAGGGGGCGGGGAGCAATCAGCCCCAGCATTTT. Translated: CASSAEGAGSNQPQHF.